The present TCR beta chain was sequenced within a study of radiotherapy plus CTLA-4 blockade in lung cancer. Study-wide points: Expansion of tumor-derived TCR clones was observed in blood after radiotherapy plus ipilimumab.

Sequenced by immunoSEQ multiplex PCR; TCRdb stores in-frame clones only, minus some. The profile shows about 51,000 clones, 75% to 85% of them singletons. Comment on this clone: No antigen is known for it.

The V and J ends lost 4 bases and 2 bases, in that order; junction bases with no gene match: 5. The CDR3 has 15 amino acids. Germline CDR1 SGHVS, CDR2 FNYEAQ. This sequence joins TRBV7-6 and TRBJ2-3, with TRBD2 matching over 8 bases. The material sequenced was peripheral blood, taken from a patient treated with radiotherapy plus ipilimumab. The TCR sequence derives from a human donor with non-small cell lung cancer who had a complete response to radiotherapy plus ipilimumab. As DNA, the CDR3 is TGTGCCAGCAGCTGGTTGCGGGGGGACACAGATACGCAGTATTTT. It codes for CASSWLRGDTDTQYF.